In this sample, the clone carrying this T cell receptor (beta chain) turned up a few times. The data are from a study of blood T cell repertoires in COVID-19. Study at large: T cells, B-cell-depleted T cells, or PBMCs provided the cDNA or gDNA that served as material.

Only in-frame clones appear in the TCRdb table, and some are missing; sequencing was by immunoSEQ multiplex PCR. The sample carries approximately 75,000 clones, around 80% recorded once. This TCR derives from a man aged 50-59 years with COVID-19, enrolled during active disease. Material for sequencing was peripheral blood.

Written as DNA, the CDR3 is TGTGCCTGGAGTGCCCTGACAGGGAATTCACCCCTCCACTTT. Translated, it gives CAWSALTGNSPLHF. The genes are TRBV30 and TRBJ1-6, with TRBD1 matching 7 bases. The CDR3 extends over 14 amino acids. Per the germline V gene, CDR1 is GTSNPN and CDR2 is SVGIG (reference sequence). With 1 base clipped from V and 7 bases from J, the junction kept 4 bases outside the gene matches.